This passage covers 9 T cell receptor beta chains from one sample sequenced in a study of tumor-infiltrating lymphocytes in primary liver carcinoma. RNA isolated from unsorted whole blood supplied the blood RNA, with germline DNA also extracted. Making TCR beta cDNA involved around 520 ng total RNA and a constant-region primer. Employing slightly modified ARM-PCR, three nested multiplex PCR rounds were run, and these gave rise to the TCR beta libraries. Running 10 cycles apiece, the first two PCR rounds relied on TRBV1-TRBV30 forward primers together with a C-beta reverse primer. TCRdb recomputed calls from the multiplex PCR reads with MiXCR, one row per CDR3 protein. The data hold 200,000 or so distinct CDR3 sequences, with 65% observed a single time. Sequenced input: peripheral blood. The receptors were gathered from an older woman with primary liver carcinoma and hepatitis B virus infection.

This chain joins TRBV6-5 and TRBJ2-7; TRBD2 matches 10 bases. Germline CDR1 and CDR2: MNHEY and SVGAGI. Trimming removed 0 bases from V and 8 bases from J; junction bases left unmatched: 1. The CDR3 runs 13 residues. CDR3 nucleotide sequence: TGTGCCAGCAGTTACTCGGGACTAGCGAAGCAGTACTTC. This gives the protein CASSYSGLAKQYF.

Notes on this clonotype: A much larger clone differs by one base, so this may be a read error. CDR3 amino acids: CASSFLAHSGANVLTF. The CDR3 region has the DNA TGTGCCAGCAGCTTTCTCGCCCACTCTGGGGCCAACGTCCTGACTTTC. The chain has TRBV5-5 and TRBJ2-6; D is uncertain. CDR1 and CDR2 from the germline V gene are SGHKS and YYEKEE (reference sequence). This CDR3 comprises 16 residues. Trimming removed 2 bases at V and 0 bases at J, with 9 bases between.

As to this clonotype: Just one base apart from a much larger clone, this may be a read error. V usage is TRBV12-3 or TRBV12-4 and J usage is TRBJ1-3; D remains unclear. The CDR3 loop spans 15 amino acids. V was shortened by 3 bases and J by 0 bases, with 9 bases between the two germline ends. CDR3 sequence: CASSLERASGNTIYF. The CDR3 DNA follows: TGTGCCAGCAGTTTGGAGAGGGCCTCTGGAAACACCATATATTTT.

In regard to this clonotype: A much larger clone differs from this one at a single base, so this may be a read error. The V gene is TRBV4-2, the J gene TRBJ2-1; a possible D gene is TRBD1 (6 bases). V was cut by 1 base and J by 7 bases, with 20 bases left in between. This CDR3 is 17 amino acids long. Germline CDR1 reads LGHNA; CDR2 reads YNFKEQ. The CDR3 loop is CASSQVTDSAGTNEQFF. The CDR3 DNA is TGTGCCAGCAGCCAAGTGACGGACTCCGCTGGGACAAATGAGCAGTTCTTC.

The gene calls are TRBV30 and TRBJ1-1; possibly TRBD1 for D (5 bases). Germline lookup yields CDR1 GTSNPN and CDR2 SVGIG (reference sequence). Trimming removed 2 bases at V and 8 bases at J, with 9 bases between. The length of the CDR3 is 11 residues. DNA for the CDR3: TGTGCCTGGAGTAGGGGCAGGGAAGCTTTCTTT. Translating gives CAWSRGREAFF.

On this clonotype: The conserved final phenylalanine or tryptophan is absent from the CDR3, which likely points to a read error. It is unclear where the CDR3 begins or ends on the DNA, so no DNA is shown, and the CDR3 is as TCRdb lists it. The genes are TRBV6-5 and TRBJ2-2; the D call in the table, TRBD2, was not verified against the DNA. A total of 15 residues make up the CDR3, ends included. CDR1 is MNHEY and CDR2 is SVGAGI in the germline V gene. Here the CDR3 reads CASGGTSSSSGELLI.

On this clonotype: This may stem from a read error, because a much larger clone lies one nucleotide away. The rearrangement uses TRBV6-5 and TRBJ2-7; D uncertain. Germline V gene sequence: CDR1 MNHEY, CDR2 SVGAGI. The CDR3 covers 14 residues. The CDR3 is CASSYSTLSHEQHF. CDR3 nucleotide sequence: TGTGCCAGCAGTTACTCCACCCTGAGCCACGAGCAGCACTTC.

As to this clonotype: A much larger clone lies a single base off, so this may be a read error. No conserved phenylalanine or tryptophan ends this CDR3, so it is likely a read error. The rearrangement joins TRBV6-6 to TRBJ2-5, with a possible D match to TRBD2 (6 bases). Germline-derived CDR1 and CDR2 are MNHNY and SVGAGI (reference sequence). Trimming stripped 5 bases from V and 9 bases from J, with 10 bases between. The CDR3 is made up of 11 amino acids. CDR3 bases: TGTGCCAGCAGTCGTCGGGGGTCCCAGTACTAC. Translation: CASSRRGSQYY.

As for this clonotype: Since a much larger clone is just one base distant, this may be a read error. The genes are TRBV4-1 and TRBJ2-5; D is undetermined. Per the germline V gene, CDR1 is MGHRA and CDR2 is YSYEKL. The CDR3 totals 14 residues. Trimming removed 2 bases from V and 1 base from J, with 8 bases in between. CDR3 DNA: TGCGCCAGCAGCCAAATTCAGCTCCAAGAGACCCAGTACTTC. Amino acids: CASSQIQLQETQYF.